This T cell receptor (beta chain) was documented in a study of cytomegalovirus exposure and HLA in healthy donors. Points from the study as a whole: In a later analysis, most CMV-associated TCR beta chains appeared HLA-restricted. For TCR beta chains, V- and J-gene trimming was later linked to a missense DCLRE1C variant.

Primers included in the PCR were 60 Vbeta and 13 Jbeta primers. Assay used: immunoSEQ multiplex PCR; TCRdb lists only in-frame clones, some missing. The sample holds 150,000 to 200,000 clones; around 68% are singletons and the top ten take roughly 2.7%. This CDR3 region has 13 residues. Per germline, CDR1 SGHDN and CDR2 FVKESK. V lost 4 bases, J lost 6 bases, and 11 bases lay in between. For this clone: Its antigen is not identified.

Sequencing was performed on PBMCs. The receptor was derived from a woman in her forties in good health and CMV-seropositive. V and J are TRBV14 and TRBJ2-3; a weak D match, TRBD1 (6 bases). In DNA, the CDR3 is TGTGCCAGCAGCCGGGGGCCTTACGATACGCAGTATTTT. Protein: CASSRGPYDTQYF.